The 2 T cell receptor beta chains given below trace back to one sample, sequenced in a study of Ad26.COV2.S vaccination and SARS-CoV-2 variants. As for treatment: some 20 received Ad26.COV2.S at low or high dose, single or two shots; 5 received placebo; per-sample allocation not given. Sampling was performed 63 days after the first vaccine or placebo injection. Data came from immunoSEQ multiplex PCR; TCRdb stores just in-frame clones and leaves some out. This table has about 680,000 clones, roughly 90% appearing once. Sequenced material: peripheral blood, taken in a trial of Ad26.COV2.S vaccine versus placebo. The receptor source for this set is a person aged 18-60 years who received the Ad26.COV2.S COVID-19 vaccine or a placebo.

This chain links TRBV4-2 with TRBJ2-3; a possible D gene is TRBD2 (7 bases). The CDR3 length is 14 residues. Germline loops: CDR1 LGHNA, CDR2 YNFKEQ. V was cut by 5 bases and J by 0 bases, with 9 bases left in between. CDR3: CASSGGASTDTQYF. For the CDR3, the DNA is TGTGCCAGCAGCGGGGGGGCAAGCACAGATACGCAGTATTTT.

The chain recombines TRBV27 with TRBJ2-7, with 9 bases fitting TRBD1. The ends lost 6 bases at V and 6 bases at J; junction bases unmatched: 9. Germline V CDR1 and CDR2: MNHEY, SMNVEV (reference sequence). The CDR3 is 14 amino acids. In DNA form, the CDR3 reads TGTGCCAGCAGCCAAGTCGGGACAGGGATCGAGCAGTACTTC. Protein: CASSQVGTGIEQYF.